The 20 T cell receptor beta chains listed next were all sequenced from one sample in a study of shared clonotypes between healthy human individuals (TCRdb year 2020). Libraries were prepared through the immunoSEQ multiplex PCR assay. TCRdb carries this immuneACCESS record with in-frame sequences only. Its versions omit some clonotypes, under half of them owing to an unresolved V gene in the studies checked, with the rest unexplained. In this sample the table shows around 2,000,000 clones, about 95% of which occur a single time. About 1.1% of the sample rests with the top ten. CD8 naive samples consisted of CD45RO-negative cells that were positively selected for CCR7, yielding a CD45RA+CCR7+ population without TemRA cells. The specimen was naive CD8+ T cells sorted from blood. According to the study, the label for this sample's cell subset or site signals: CD45RA+CCR7+. These receptors came from a young man in good health.

Notes on this clone: Other DNA sequences within the sample encode an identical CDR3. J is TRBJ2-7 and V is TRBV7-9; 8 bases line up with TRBD1. The length of the CDR3 is 13 residues. V lost 8 bases and J lost 2; bases outside the gene matches: 5. The germline V gene has CDR1 SEHNR and CDR2 FQNEAQ (reference sequence). The CDR3 DNA is TGTGCCAGCGGCGGACAGGGACCCTACGAGCAGTACTTC. Translating it yields CASGGQGPYEQYF.

The sample holds one count of this clone. The chain recombines TRBV7-6 with TRBJ2-7; 8 bases agree with TRBD1. The CDR3 length is 15 residues. Per germline, CDR1 SGHVS and CDR2 FNYEAQ. Trimming cost V 5 bases and J 7 bases; bases outside gene matches: 13. The CDR3: CASSHPGQALGEQYF. The CDR3 coding sequence is TGTGCCAGCAGCCATCCGGGACAGGCGTTGGGGGAGCAGTACTTC.

The rearrangement uses TRBV4-1 and TRBJ1-1; no firm D call. This CDR3 has 14 residues. CDR1 MGHRA and CDR2 YSYEKL come from the germline V gene. Trimming took off 0 bases at V and 1 base at J, with 6 bases between the two ends. CDR3 region: CASSQDAGNTEAFF. CDR3 sequence (DNA): TGCGCCAGCAGCCAAGATGCGGGGAACACTGAAGCTTTCTTT.

V gene TRBV28 combines with J gene TRBJ2-1, with 10 bases lining up with TRBD1. This CDR3 is built from 15 residues. CDR1 and CDR2 (germline): MDHEN, SYDVKM. V lost 7 bases and J lost 8; bases outside the gene matches: 11. CDR3 nucleotides: TGTGCCAGCAAAGACTTTGGGACAGGGGTGGATGAGCAGTTCTTC. This encodes CASKDFGTGVDEQFF.

This clone appeared once. The chain combines TRBV7-9 with TRBJ1-2, with D unclear. This CDR3 contains 15 residues. V lost 4 bases to trimming and J lost 3 bases, with 15 bases between them. CDR1 SEHNR and CDR2 FQNEAQ come from the germline V gene (reference sequence). The CDR3, as DNA: TGTGCCAGCAGCTCTCCCGACCCGGGTTACTATGGCTACACCTTC. Translating gives CASSSPDPGYYGYTF.

The chain carries TRBV9 and TRBJ1-1, with no clear D. Germline lookup yields CDR1 SGDLS and CDR2 YYNGEE. The CDR3 is 14 residues long. V was shortened by 4 bases and J by 3 bases, with 13 bases between the two germline ends. CDR3 amino acids: CASSLTPRYTEAFF. In nucleotides, the CDR3 is TGTGCCAGCAGCCTCACCCCCAGGTACACTGAAGCTTTCTTT.

V is TRBV9 and J is TRBJ2-7; D remains ambiguous. The germline CDR1 and CDR2 sequences are SGDLS and YYNGEE. The CDR3 is 15 residues long. V lost 0 bases, J lost 4 bases, and 14 bases lay in between. The CDR3 is CASSVEPRLGYEQYF. The CDR3 DNA sequence: TGTGCCAGCAGCGTAGAGCCTAGACTTGGATACGAGCAGTACTTC.

The count of this clone is one. This rearrangement joins TRBV18 to TRBJ2-5; perhaps TRBD1 as D (6 bases). The V end lost 3 bases, the J end lost 0 bases, and 17 bases lay between the germline ends. The germline CDR1 and CDR2 sequences are KGHSH and LQKENI. The CDR3 spans 17 residues. The CDR3 region has the DNA TGTGCCAGCTCACCGCTCCGGGACACGGAGTACCAAGAGACCCAGTACTTC. As protein: CASSPLRDTEYQETQYF.

The CDR3 bases are TGCGCCAGCAGTGAGTCGGGGGTAGCGGGGGGGCTTTTGGCCTACAATGAGCAGTTCTTC. It specifies CASSESGVAGGLLAYNEQFF. The chain couples TRBV10-2 to TRBJ2-1; 11 bases agree with TRBD2. Per germline, CDR1 WSHSY and CDR2 SAAADI. J gave up 2 bases and V 0 bases, and 12 bases lay outside the gene matches. The CDR3 consists of 20 residues.

The V gene is TRBV6-1, the J gene TRBJ1-2; D ambiguous. Germline V gene sequence: CDR1 MNHNS, CDR2 SASEGT. V dropped 6 bases and J dropped 6 bases, with 11 bases sitting between them. This CDR3 region has 12 residues. For the CDR3, the DNA is TGTGCCAGCAGGAACACAGCTAATGGCTACACCTTC. The encoded protein is CASRNTANGYTF.

CDR3 amino acids: CASSIAYSETQYF. CDR3 sequence (DNA): TGTGCCAGTAGTATCGCCTACTCAGAGACCCAGTACTTC. The gene calls are TRBV19 and TRBJ2-5; no clear D. V was pared by 3 bases and J by 4 bases, with 9 bases between. Germline CDR1 reads LNHDA; CDR2 reads SQIVND (reference sequence). The CDR3 has 13 amino acids. The whole variable domain, filled in from reference TRBV19 and TRBJ2-5, reads DGGITQSPKYLFRKEGQNVTLSCEQNLNHDAMYWYRQDPGQGLRLIYYSQIVNDFQKGDIAEGYSVSREKKESFPLTVTSAQKNPTAFYLCASSIAYSETQYFGPGTRLLVL.

This clone came up once. The chain couples TRBV7-3 to TRBJ2-3; D is possibly TRBD2 (6 bases). This CDR3 has 14 amino acids. Trimming shortened V by 5 bases and J by 2 bases, and 11 bases separated the two germline ends. CDR1 and CDR2 (germline): SGHTA, FQGTGA. CDR3 bases: TGTGCCAGCAGCCAAGGAGGGTTCACAGATACGCAGTATTTT. Amino acid sequence: CASSQGGFTDTQYF.

Only a few counts were recorded for this clone. V is TRBV28 and J is TRBJ2-1, with D uncertain. Looked up from germline, CDR1 is MDHEN and CDR2 is SYDVKM. This CDR3 region has 12 residues. The V end was cut by 7 bases, the J end by 11 bases, with 15 bases between. The CDR3 spells CASTGGLSQQFF. CDR3 in DNA: TGTGCCAGCACGGGCGGCCTCAGTCAGCAGTTCTTC. Drawing the rest from reference TRBV28 and TRBJ2-1, the complete variable domain is DVKVTQSSRYLVKRTGEKVFLECVQDMDHENMFWYRQDPGLGLRLIYFSYDVKMKEKGDIPEGYSVSREKKERFSLILESASTNQTSMYLCASTGGLSQQFFGPGTRLTVL.

J is TRBJ2-7 and V is TRBV13, with 7 nucleotides matching TRBD2. This CDR3 region has 16 residues. V shed 4 bases and J 0 bases; nucleotides not matched to a gene: 9. Germline CDR1 PRHDT, CDR2 FYEKMQ (reference sequence). The CDR3 nucleotides read TGTGCCAGCAGCTCCACCCTTGGCGGGAGCTCCTACGAGCAGTACTTC. Protein product: CASSSTLGGSSYEQYF.

The chain uses TRBV10-2 and TRBJ2-3; 16 nucleotides match TRBD2. Per the germline V gene, CDR1 is WSHSY and CDR2 is SAAADI. V shed 3 bases and J 4 bases; nucleotides not matched to a gene: 1. CDR3 length: 16 residues. The CDR3 here is CASSDGTSGGADTQYF. In DNA form, the CDR3 reads TGCGCCAGCAGTGACGGGACTAGCGGGGGGGCAGATACGCAGTATTTT.

A word on this clone: A much larger clonotype is one base distant, so this may be a read error. This sample also contains other DNA sequences that code for the same CDR3. CDR3 DNA sequence: TGTGCCAGCAGCCTGGGGGGGAACACTGAAGCTTTCTTT. Translated, it gives CASSLGGNTEAFF. V is TRBV5-6 and J is TRBJ1-1; TRBD1 is a possible D gene (5 bases). Germline V gene data show CDR1 as SGHDT and CDR2 as YYEEEE. Trimming stripped 4 bases from V and 1 base from J, with 8 bases between. The CDR3 is 13 amino acids.

The rearrangement uses TRBV6-5 and TRBJ1-2; D gene unclear. The germline V and J ends were trimmed by 2 bases and 1 base, with 8 bases remaining between them. Germline V lookup: CDR1 MNHEY, CDR2 SVGAGI. The CDR3 covers 14 residues. CDR3 protein: CASSYDSLNYGYTF. The CDR3 bases are TGTGCCAGCAGTTACGACTCTCTTAACTATGGCTACACCTTC.

V gene TRBV29-1 combines with J gene TRBJ2-1; the D gene could be TRBD1 or TRBD2 (7 bases each). Deletions cut 2 bases from V and 7 bases from J, with 15 bases between. The CDR3 is made up of 14 amino acids. Looked up from germline, CDR1 is SQVTM and CDR2 is ANQGSEA. CDR3 DNA: TGCAGCGTTGAATGGCAGGGGGGGTTTAATGAGCAGTTCTTC. It translates to CSVEWQGGFNEQFF.

The rearrangement links TRBV11-2 to TRBJ2-3; 10 nucleotides line up with TRBD1. Looked up from germline, CDR1 is SGHAT and CDR2 is FQNNGV. CDR3 size: 15 residues. Trimming cost V 1 base and J 3 bases; bases outside gene matches: 1. The CDR3 DNA follows: TGTGCCAGCAGCTTAGGACAGGGGGCTACAGATACGCAGTATTTT. Amino acid sequence: CASSLGQGATDTQYF.

The CDR3 loop is CASSTQRQNEQFF. The CDR3 DNA follows: TGTGCCAGCAGCACCCAAAGACAGAATGAGCAGTTCTTC. The rearrangement joins TRBV9 to TRBJ2-1; possible D gene TRBD1, 5 bases. The CDR3 length is 13 residues. V was cut by 4 bases and J by 7 bases, with 12 bases left in between. CDR1 is SGDLS and CDR2 is YYNGEE in the germline V gene.